These T cell receptor beta chains were read from a single sample in a study of T cell repertoires in cytomegalovirus infection. TCRdb re-called the reads through MiXCR, storing one row per CDR3 protein. In the table there are hundreds of thousands of distinct CDR3 sequences, 20% to 25% of which are singletons. The material sequenced was CD8+ T cells from PBMCs. The receptors were sampled from a human donor in good health (CMV status not recorded). Some clones in this sample may be carry-over from other donors' samples. CDR3s include the opening cysteine and the closing phenylalanine or tryptophan. A D gene is named only where the DNA matches it firmly. The listing skips clone size in some rows; elsewhere it reads once, few, many or a size class.

d_gene: NA
abundance: NA
j_gene: TRBJ2-2
v_gene: TRBV29-1
CDR3aa: CSGVTPSLGTGELFF
CDR3nt: TGCAGCGGTGTTACACCCTCCCTTGGTACCGGGGAGCTGTTTTTT

d_gene: NA
abundance: few
j_gene: TRBJ1-1
v_gene: TRBV28
CDR3aa: CASSLTLGEAFF
CDR3nt: TGTGCCAGCAGTCTGACCCTTGGTGAAGCTTTCTTT

d_gene: NA
abundance: NA
j_gene: TRBJ2-1
v_gene: TRBV4-2
CDR3aa: CASSQALGSSHNEQFF
CDR3nt: TGTGCCAGCAGCCAAGCTCTCGGCTCATCCCACAATGAGCAGTTCTTC

d_gene: NA
abundance: many
j_gene: TRBJ2-3
v_gene: TRBV27
CDR3aa: CASSHPNTDTQYF
CDR3nt: TGTGCCAGCAGCCACCCGAACACAGATACGCAGTATTTT

d_gene: NA
abundance: NA
j_gene: TRBJ1-2
v_gene: TRBV5-6
CDR3aa: CASSLGLWTATRGYTF
CDR3nt: TGTGCCAGCAGCTTGGGATTGTGGACAGCCACACGTGGCTACACCTTC

d_gene: NA
abundance: few
j_gene: TRBJ2-5
v_gene: TRBV7-9
CDR3aa: CASSPRDTYQETQYF
CDR3nt: TGTGCCAGCAGCCCACGGGACACGTACCAAGAGACCCAGTACTTC

d_gene: TRBD1
abundance: many
j_gene: TRBJ1-2
v_gene: TRBV7-8
CDR3aa: CASSLTGIDGYTF
CDR3nt: TGTGCCAGCAGTTTGACAGGGATCGACGGCTACACCTTC

d_gene: TRBD2
abundance: NA
j_gene: TRBJ2-2
v_gene: TRBV20-1
CDR3aa: CSAIWTSGTGELFF
CDR3nt: TGCAGTGCTATCTGGACTAGCGGCACCGGGGAGCTGTTTTTT

d_gene: NA
abundance: NA
j_gene: TRBJ1-3
v_gene: TRBV28
CDR3aa: CASSLTNTGFSGNTIYF
CDR3nt: TGTGCCAGCAGTTTAACCAACACAGGGTTCTCTGGAAACACCATATATTTT

d_gene: TRBD1
abundance: many
j_gene: TRBJ1-5
v_gene: TRBV7-8
CDR3aa: CASSLPDRGAEPQHF
CDR3nt: TGTGCCAGCAGCTTACCGGACAGGGGAGCTGAGCCCCAGCATTTT

d_gene: TRBD1
abundance: NA
j_gene: TRBJ2-1
v_gene: TRBV20-1
CDR3aa: CSAFIRDRGPLNAKEQFF
CDR3nt: TGCAGTGCCTTCATCCGGGACAGGGGTCCTCTTAACGCGAAAGAGCAGTTCTTC

d_gene: NA
abundance: NA
j_gene: TRBJ1-1
v_gene: TRBV14
CDR3aa: CASSQELGWDTEAFF
CDR3nt: TGTGCCAGCAGCCAAGAACTAGGCTGGGACACTGAAGCTTTCTTT

d_gene: NA
abundance: NA
j_gene: TRBJ2-7
v_gene: TRBV4-1
CDR3aa: CASSQDNEQGRYEQYF
CDR3nt: TGCGCCAGCAGCCAAGATAATGAACAGGGGAGGTACGAGCAGTACTTC

d_gene: NA
abundance: once
j_gene: TRBJ2-2
v_gene: TRBV29-1
CDR3aa: CSVSSSGTGELFF
CDR3nt: TGCAGCGTTTCCAGTAGCGGCACCGGGGAGCTGTTTTTT

d_gene: TRBD1
abundance: NA
j_gene: TRBJ2-1
v_gene: TRBV5-8
CDR3aa: CANSPGTGEGNEQFF
CDR3nt: TGTGCCAACAGCCCCGGGACAGGGGAGGGAAATGAGCAGTTCTTC

d_gene: NA
abundance: many
j_gene: TRBJ2-7
v_gene: TRBV7-6
CDR3aa: CASSRGIVNEQYF
CDR3nt: TGTGCCAGCAGCCGAGGTATTGTCAACGAGCAGTACTTC

d_gene: TRBD1
abundance: NA
j_gene: TRBJ1-2
v_gene: TRBV29-1
CDR3aa: CSVQLTGRTGTEGFNYGYTF
CDR3nt: TGCAGCGTTCAATTGACTGGCCGCACCGGGACAGAAGGTTTTAACTATGGCTACACCTTC

d_gene: TRBD1
abundance: many
j_gene: TRBJ1-5
v_gene: TRBV6-1
CDR3aa: CASSPRGRGNQPQHF
CDR3nt: TGTGCCAGCAGTCCCAGGGGGCGAGGCAATCAGCCCCAGCATTTT

d_gene: NA
abundance: many
j_gene: TRBJ1-2
v_gene: TRBV12-3/TRBV12-4
CDR3aa: CASSLTGWNYGYTF
CDR3nt: TGTGCCAGCAGTTTGACAGGTTGGAACTATGGCTACACCTTC

d_gene: NA
abundance: NA
j_gene: TRBJ1-1
v_gene: TRBV6-2/TRBV6-3
CDR3aa: CASSSPRTVNTEAFF
CDR3nt: TGTGCCAGCAGTTCGCCAAGGACCGTGAACACTGAAGCTTTCTTT

d_gene: NA
abundance: few
j_gene: TRBJ2-1
v_gene: TRBV9
CDR3aa: CASSSRRNEGHSYNEQFF
CDR3nt: TGTGCCAGCAGTTCAAGGCGGAACGAGGGGCATTCCTACAATGAGCAGTTCTTC

d_gene: TRBD1
abundance: NA
j_gene: TRBJ2-2
v_gene: TRBV7-6
CDR3aa: CASKSGQGLLGELFF
CDR3nt: TGTGCCAGCAAGTCCGGACAGGGACTTTTAGGGGAGCTGTTTTTT

d_gene: TRBD2
abundance: NA
j_gene: TRBJ2-1
v_gene: TRBV20-1
CDR3aa: CSARGLAVREQFF
CDR3nt: TGCAGTGCTAGAGGACTAGCGGTACGTGAGCAGTTCTTC

d_gene: TRBD1
abundance: many
j_gene: TRBJ2-1
v_gene: TRBV12-3/TRBV12-4
CDR3aa: CASSWDRGLSNEQFF
CDR3nt: TGTGCCAGCAGCTGGGACAGAGGTCTTAGCAATGAGCAGTTCTTC

d_gene: TRBD2
abundance: NA
j_gene: TRBJ2-3
v_gene: TRBV28
CDR3aa: CASSSYGLAGNTDTQYF
CDR3nt: TGTGCCAGCAGTTCCTACGGACTAGCGGGGAACACAGATACGCAGTATTTT

d_gene: NA
abundance: few
j_gene: TRBJ2-3
v_gene: TRBV28
CDR3aa: CASSAGESTDTQYF
CDR3nt: TGTGCCAGCAGTGCCGGGGAGAGCACAGATACGCAGTATTTT

d_gene: TRBD1
abundance: NA
j_gene: TRBJ1-1
v_gene: TRBV7-9
CDR3aa: CASSRDSLNTEAFF
CDR3nt: TGTGCCAGCAGCCGGGACAGTCTGAACACTGAAGCTTTCTTT

d_gene: NA
abundance: many
j_gene: TRBJ2-3
v_gene: TRBV7-3
CDR3aa: CASSPIKSGSTDTQYF
CDR3nt: TGTGCCAGCAGCCCCATCAAGTCAGGATCCACAGATACGCAGTATTTT